The entry below describes one T cell receptor (beta chain). This entry comes from a study of blood T cell repertoires in COVID-19. Study as a whole: COVID-19 samples, acute and convalescent, were from the United States, Italy and Spain.

Participants spanned ages 18 to 89 years and resided in 24 US areas. Only in-frame clones appear in the TCRdb table, and some are missing; sequencing was by immunoSEQ multiplex PCR. The data contain roughly 330,000 clones, around 87% of them singletons. CDR1 MNHEY and CDR2 SVGAGI come from the germline V gene. With 5 bases clipped from V and 4 bases from J, the junction kept 7 bases outside the gene matches. CDR3 length: 14 residues. This sequence was found in a woman in her twenties or thirties who had recovered from COVID-19. This rearrangement joins TRBV6-5 to TRBJ2-7, with 8 bases aligning to TRBD1. The sample was PBMCs or T cells enriched from blood (not recorded which). The DNA for the CDR3 is TGTGCCAGCAGTCTCCGGACAGGGATTTACGAGCAGTACTTC. Translation gives CASSLRTGIYEQYF.